The clone carrying this T cell receptor (beta chain) was observed a few times. Its antigen is not known. The sample originates from a study of OX40 agonist ivuxolimab in advanced cancers. Study-wide points: Expansion of clones was among the lowest in partial responders at 0.1-3.0 mg/kg. Average numbers of expanded clones were greater in CD8+ T cells than in CD4+. Low normalized T-cell clonal expansion also characterized some of the nonresponders.

Patients were ineligible given autoimmune disease history or systemic immunosuppression. This CDR3 is 11 amino acids long. V was cut by 3 bases and J by 9 bases, with 8 bases left in between. The germline V gene has CDR1 SGHNT and CDR2 YENEEA. TCRdb's copy holds only in-frame clones and misses some; the assay was immunoSEQ multiplex PCR. In the table there are around 65,000 clones, around 91% of which are singletons. The source material was CD4+ or CD8+ T cells sorted from blood, sampled in a trial of the OX40 agonist ivuxolimab. V gene TRBV11-3 combines with J gene TRBJ1-1; D gene uncertain. The TCR originated in an adult with an advanced solid tumor such as melanoma, head and neck, liver or kidney cancer. The CDR3 spells CASSFGSQAFF. In DNA form, the CDR3 reads TGTGCCAGCAGCTTTGGGAGTCAAGCTTTCTTT. Complete variable domain (other parts from reference TRBV11-3 and TRBJ1-1): EAGVVQSPRYKIIEKKQPVAFWCNPISGHNTLYWYLQNLGQGPELLIRYENEEAVDDSQLPKDRFSAERLKGVDSTLKIQPAELGDSAVYLCASSFGSQAFFGQGTRLTVV.